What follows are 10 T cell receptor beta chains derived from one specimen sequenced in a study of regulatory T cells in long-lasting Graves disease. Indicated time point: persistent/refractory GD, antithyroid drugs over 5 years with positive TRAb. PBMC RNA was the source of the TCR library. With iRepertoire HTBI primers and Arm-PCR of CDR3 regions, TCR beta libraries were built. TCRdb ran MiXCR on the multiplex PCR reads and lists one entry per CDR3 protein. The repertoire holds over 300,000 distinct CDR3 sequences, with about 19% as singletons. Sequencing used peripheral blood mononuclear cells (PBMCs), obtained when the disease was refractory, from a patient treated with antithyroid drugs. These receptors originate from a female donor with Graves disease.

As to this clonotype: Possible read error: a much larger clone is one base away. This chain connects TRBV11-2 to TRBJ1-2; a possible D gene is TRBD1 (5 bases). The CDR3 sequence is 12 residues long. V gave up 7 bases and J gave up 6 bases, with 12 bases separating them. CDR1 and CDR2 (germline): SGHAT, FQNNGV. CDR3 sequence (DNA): TGTGCCAGCATCTTCCCAGGGCATGGCTACACCTTC. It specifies CASIFPGHGYTF.

The CDR3 is CASSPPAGTNYGYTF. The DNA of the CDR3 is TGTGCCAGCTCACCACCGGCAGGGACGAACTATGGCTACACCTTC. The V call is TRBV18, the J call TRBJ1-2; TRBD1 is a possible D gene (5 bases). Germline V gives CDR1 KGHSH, CDR2 LQKENI. The CDR3 totals 15 residues. Trimming left V 0 bases short and J 2 bases short, with 10 bases between.

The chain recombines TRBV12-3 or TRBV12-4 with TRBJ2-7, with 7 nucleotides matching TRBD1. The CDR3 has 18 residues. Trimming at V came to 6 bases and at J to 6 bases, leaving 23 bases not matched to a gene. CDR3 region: CASSQRTLLQGQDVEQYF. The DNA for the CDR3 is TGTGCCAGCAGCCAAAGGACTCTCCTACAGGGGCAGGATGTCGAGCAGTACTTC.

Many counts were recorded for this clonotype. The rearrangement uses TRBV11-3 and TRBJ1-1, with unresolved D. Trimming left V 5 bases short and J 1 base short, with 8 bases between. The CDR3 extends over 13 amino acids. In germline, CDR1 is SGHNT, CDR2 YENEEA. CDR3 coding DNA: TGTGCCAGCAGCAATACAGCGAACACTGAAGCTTTCTTT. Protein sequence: CASSNTANTEAFF.

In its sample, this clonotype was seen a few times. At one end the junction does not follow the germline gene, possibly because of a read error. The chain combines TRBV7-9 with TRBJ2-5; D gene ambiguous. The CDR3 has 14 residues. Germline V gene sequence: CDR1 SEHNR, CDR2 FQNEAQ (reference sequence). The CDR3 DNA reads TGTGCCAGCAGCTTAGCGGGCGGCCAAGAGACCCAGTGCTTC. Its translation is CASSLAGGQETQCF.

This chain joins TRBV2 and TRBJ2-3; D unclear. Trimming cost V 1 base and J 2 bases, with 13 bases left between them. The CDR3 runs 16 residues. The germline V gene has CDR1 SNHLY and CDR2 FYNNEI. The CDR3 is CASSEGSGPDTDTQYF. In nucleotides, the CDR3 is TGTGCCAGCAGTGAAGGGTCCGGACCCGACACAGATACGCAGTATTTT. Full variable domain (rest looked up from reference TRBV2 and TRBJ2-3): EPEVTQTPSHQVTQMGQEVILRCVPISNHLYFYWYRQILGQKVEFLVSFYNNEISEKSEIFDDQFSVERPDGSNFTLKIRSTKLEDSAMYFCASSEGSGPDTDTQYFGPGTRLTVL.

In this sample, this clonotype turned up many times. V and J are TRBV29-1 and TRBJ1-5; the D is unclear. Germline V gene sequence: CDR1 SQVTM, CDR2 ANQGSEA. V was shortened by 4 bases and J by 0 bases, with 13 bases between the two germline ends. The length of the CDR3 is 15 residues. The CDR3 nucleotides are TGCAGCGTTGCGGTAGGAACAGATAGCAATCAGCCCCAGCATTTT. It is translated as CSVAVGTDSNQPQHF.

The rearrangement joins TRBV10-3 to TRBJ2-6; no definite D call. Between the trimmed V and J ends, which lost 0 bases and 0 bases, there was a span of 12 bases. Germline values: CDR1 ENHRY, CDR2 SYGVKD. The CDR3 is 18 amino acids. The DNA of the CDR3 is TGTGCCATCAGTGAGTCGAAAAAGGGCCCCTCTGGGGCCAACGTCCTGACTTTC. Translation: CAISESKKGPSGANVLTF.

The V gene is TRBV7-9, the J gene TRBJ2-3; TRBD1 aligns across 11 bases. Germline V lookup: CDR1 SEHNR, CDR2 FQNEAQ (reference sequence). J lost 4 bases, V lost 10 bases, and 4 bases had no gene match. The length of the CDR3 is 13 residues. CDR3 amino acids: CATSDRGPDTQYF. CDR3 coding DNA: TGTGCCACTTCGGACAGGGGGCCAGATACGCAGTATTTT.

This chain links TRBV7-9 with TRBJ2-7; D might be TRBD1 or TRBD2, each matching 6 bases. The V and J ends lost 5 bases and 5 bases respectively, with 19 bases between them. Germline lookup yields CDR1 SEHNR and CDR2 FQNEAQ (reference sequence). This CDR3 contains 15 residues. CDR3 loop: CASSPRGQGSHEQYF. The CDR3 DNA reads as TGTGCCAGCAGCCCCCGGGGGCAGGGGAGCCACGAGCAGTACTTC.